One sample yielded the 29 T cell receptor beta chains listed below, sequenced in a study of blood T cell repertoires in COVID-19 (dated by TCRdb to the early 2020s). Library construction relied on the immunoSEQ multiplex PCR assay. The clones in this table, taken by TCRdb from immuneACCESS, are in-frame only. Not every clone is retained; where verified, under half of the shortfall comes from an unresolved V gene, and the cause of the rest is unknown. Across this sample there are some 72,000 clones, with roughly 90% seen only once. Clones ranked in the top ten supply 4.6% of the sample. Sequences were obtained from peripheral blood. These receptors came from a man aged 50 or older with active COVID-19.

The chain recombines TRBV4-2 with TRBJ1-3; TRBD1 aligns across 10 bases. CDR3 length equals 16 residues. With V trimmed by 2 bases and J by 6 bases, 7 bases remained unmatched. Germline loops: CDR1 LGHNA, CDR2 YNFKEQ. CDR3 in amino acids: CASSQPSGTGENTIYF. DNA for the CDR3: TGTGCCAGCAGCCAACCCTCCGGGACAGGGGAAAACACCATATATTTT.

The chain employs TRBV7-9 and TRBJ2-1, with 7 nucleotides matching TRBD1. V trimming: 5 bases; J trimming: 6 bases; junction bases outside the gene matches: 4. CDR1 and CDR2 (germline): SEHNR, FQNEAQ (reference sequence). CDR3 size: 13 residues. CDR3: CASSQNRGNEQFF. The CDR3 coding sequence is TGTGCCAGCAGCCAAAACAGGGGCAATGAGCAGTTCTTC.

The CDR3 protein is CASSLDSRSPAQPQHF. CDR3 DNA sequence: TGTGCCAGCAGCTTGGACAGCAGATCCCCGGCCCAGCCCCAGCATTTT. The gene calls are TRBV2 and TRBJ1-5; tentative D call: TRBD1 (6 bases). The V end lost 6 bases, the J end lost 7 bases, and 22 bases lay between the germline ends. CDR1 is SNHLY and CDR2 is FYNNEI in the germline V gene. The CDR3 contains 16 residues.

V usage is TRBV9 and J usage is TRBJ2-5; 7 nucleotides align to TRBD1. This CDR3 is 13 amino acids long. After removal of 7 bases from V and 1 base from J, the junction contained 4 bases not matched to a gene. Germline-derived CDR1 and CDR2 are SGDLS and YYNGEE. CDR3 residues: CASGRDSQETQYF. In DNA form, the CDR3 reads TGTGCCAGCGGTAGGGACAGCCAAGAGACCCAGTACTTC. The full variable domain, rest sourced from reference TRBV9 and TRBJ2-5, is DSGVTQTPKHLITATGQRVTLRCSPRSGDLSVYWYQQSLDQGLQFLIQYYNGEERAKGNILERFSAQQFPDLHSELNLSSLELGDSALYFCASGRDSQETQYFGPGTRLLVL.

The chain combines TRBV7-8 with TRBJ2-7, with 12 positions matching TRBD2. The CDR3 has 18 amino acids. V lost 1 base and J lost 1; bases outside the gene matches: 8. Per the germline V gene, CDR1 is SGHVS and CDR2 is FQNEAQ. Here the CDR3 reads CASSLGMRLAGESYEQYF. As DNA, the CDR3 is TGTGCCAGCAGCTTAGGGATGAGACTAGCGGGAGAGTCCTACGAGCAGTACTTC.

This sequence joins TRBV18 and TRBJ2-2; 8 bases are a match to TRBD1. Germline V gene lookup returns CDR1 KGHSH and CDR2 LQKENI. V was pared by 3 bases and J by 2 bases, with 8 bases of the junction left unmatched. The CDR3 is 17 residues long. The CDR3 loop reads CASSPRAGGGNTGELFF. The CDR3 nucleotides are TGTGCCAGCTCACCTCGCGCAGGGGGCGGAAACACCGGGGAGCTGTTTTTT.

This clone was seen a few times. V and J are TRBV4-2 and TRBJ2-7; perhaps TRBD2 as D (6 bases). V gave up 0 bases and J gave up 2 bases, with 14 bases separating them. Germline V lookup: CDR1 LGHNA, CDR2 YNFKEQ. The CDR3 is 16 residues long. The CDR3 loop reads CASSQEGSGLTYEQYF. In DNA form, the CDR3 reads TGTGCCAGCAGCCAAGAAGGTAGCGGCCTTACCTACGAGCAGTACTTC.

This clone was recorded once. This CDR3 is CAIRRAGANVLTF. Here the CDR3 DNA reads TGTGCCATCAGGAGGGCTGGGGCCAACGTCCTGACTTTC. V and J are TRBV10-3 and TRBJ2-6; D is perhaps TRBD2 (5 bases). Germline CDR1 and CDR2: ENHRY and SYGVKD. The CDR3 consists of 13 residues. Trimming took 6 bases from V and 2 from J, leaving 5 bases between them.

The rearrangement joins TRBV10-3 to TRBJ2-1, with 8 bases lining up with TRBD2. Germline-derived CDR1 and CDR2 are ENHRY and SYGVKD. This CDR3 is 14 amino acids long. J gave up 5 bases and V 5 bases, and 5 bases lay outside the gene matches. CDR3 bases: TGTGCCATCAGTAGTAGCGGGATGGACAATGAGCAGTTCTTC. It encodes CAISSSGMDNEQFF.

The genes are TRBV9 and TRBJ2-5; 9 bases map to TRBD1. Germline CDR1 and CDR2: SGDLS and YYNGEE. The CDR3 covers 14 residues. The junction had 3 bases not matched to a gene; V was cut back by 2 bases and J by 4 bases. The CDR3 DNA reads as TGTGCCAGCAGCGTGGGACAGGGAGGAGAGACCCAGTACTTC. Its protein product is CASSVGQGGETQYF.

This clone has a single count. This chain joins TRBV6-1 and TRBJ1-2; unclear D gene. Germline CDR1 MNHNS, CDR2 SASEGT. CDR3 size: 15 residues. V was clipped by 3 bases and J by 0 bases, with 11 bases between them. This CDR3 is CASSDGLVANYGYTF. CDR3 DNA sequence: TGTGCCAGCAGTGACGGTCTAGTAGCTAACTATGGCTACACCTTC.

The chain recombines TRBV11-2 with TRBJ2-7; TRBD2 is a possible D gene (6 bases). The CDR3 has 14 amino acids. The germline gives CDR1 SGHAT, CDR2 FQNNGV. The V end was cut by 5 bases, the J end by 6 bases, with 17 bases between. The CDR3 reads CASSRKGTSTEQYF. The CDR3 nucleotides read TGTGCCAGCAGCCGGAAGGGAACTAGCACCGAGCAGTACTTC.

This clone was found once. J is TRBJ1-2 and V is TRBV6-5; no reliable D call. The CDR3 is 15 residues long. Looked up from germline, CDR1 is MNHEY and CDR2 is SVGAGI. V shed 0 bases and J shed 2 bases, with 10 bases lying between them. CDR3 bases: TGTGCCAGCAGTTACTCCATCGTCGGGAACTATGGCTACACCTTC. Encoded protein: CASSYSIVGNYGYTF.

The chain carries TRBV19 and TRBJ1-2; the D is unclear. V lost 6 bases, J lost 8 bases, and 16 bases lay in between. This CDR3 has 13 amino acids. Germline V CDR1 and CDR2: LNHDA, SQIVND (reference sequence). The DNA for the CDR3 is TGTGCCAGTAGACCACGACGGCCGGGAGGCTACACCTTC. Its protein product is CASRPRRPGGYTF.

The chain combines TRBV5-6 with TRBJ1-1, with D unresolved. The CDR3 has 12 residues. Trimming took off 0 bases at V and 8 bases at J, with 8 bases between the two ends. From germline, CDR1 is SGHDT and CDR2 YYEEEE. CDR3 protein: CASSLASGEAFF. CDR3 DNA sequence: TGTGCCAGCAGCTTGGCTTCGGGGGAAGCTTTCTTT.

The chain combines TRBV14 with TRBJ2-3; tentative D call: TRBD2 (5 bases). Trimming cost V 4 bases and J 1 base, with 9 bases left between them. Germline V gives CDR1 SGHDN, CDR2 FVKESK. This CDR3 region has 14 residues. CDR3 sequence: CASSLGGGTDTQYF. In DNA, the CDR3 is TGTGCCAGCAGCCTTGGAGGAGGCACAGATACGCAGTATTTT.

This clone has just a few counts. This CDR3 is CASSFQIDSPLHF. The CDR3 coding sequence is TGTGCCAGCAGTTTCCAGATCGATTCACCCCTCCACTTT. The chain carries TRBV28 and TRBJ1-6; D is ambiguous. This CDR3 is 13 amino acids long. The germline gives CDR1 MDHEN, CDR2 SYDVKM. With 3 bases removed from V and 8 bases from J, the gap between germline ends came to 8 bases.

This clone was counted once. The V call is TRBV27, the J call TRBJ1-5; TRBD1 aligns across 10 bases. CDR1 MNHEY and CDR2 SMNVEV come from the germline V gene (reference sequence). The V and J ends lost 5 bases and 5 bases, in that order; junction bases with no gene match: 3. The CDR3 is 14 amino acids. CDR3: CASSADRGDQPQHF. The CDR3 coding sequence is TGTGCCAGCAGTGCGGACAGGGGGGATCAGCCCCAGCATTTT.

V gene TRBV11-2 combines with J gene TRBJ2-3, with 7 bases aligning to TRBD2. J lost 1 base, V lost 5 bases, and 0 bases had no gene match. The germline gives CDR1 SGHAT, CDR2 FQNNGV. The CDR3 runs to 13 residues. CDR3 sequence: CASSGGGTDTQYF. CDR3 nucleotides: TGTGCCAGCAGCGGGGGGGGCACAGATACGCAGTATTTT.

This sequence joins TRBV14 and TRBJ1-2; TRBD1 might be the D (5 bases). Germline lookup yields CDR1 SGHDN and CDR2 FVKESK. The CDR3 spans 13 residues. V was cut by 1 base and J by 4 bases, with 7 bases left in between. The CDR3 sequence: CASSQVTGYGYTF. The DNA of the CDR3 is TGTGCCAGCAGCCAAGTAACAGGCTATGGCTACACCTTC.

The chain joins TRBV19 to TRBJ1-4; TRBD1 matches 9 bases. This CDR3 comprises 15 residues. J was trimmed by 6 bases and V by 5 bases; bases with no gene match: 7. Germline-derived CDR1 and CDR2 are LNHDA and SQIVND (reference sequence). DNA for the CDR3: TGTGCCAGTAGTCCACCGACAGGGGGTTATGAAAAACTGTTTTTT. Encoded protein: CASSPPTGGYEKLFF.

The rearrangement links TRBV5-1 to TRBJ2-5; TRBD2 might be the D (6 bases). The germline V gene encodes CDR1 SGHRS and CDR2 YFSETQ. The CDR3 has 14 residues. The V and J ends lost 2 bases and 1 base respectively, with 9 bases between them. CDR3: CASSFQRAQETQYF. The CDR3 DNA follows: TGCGCCAGCAGCTTTCAGCGGGCCCAAGAGACCCAGTACTTC.

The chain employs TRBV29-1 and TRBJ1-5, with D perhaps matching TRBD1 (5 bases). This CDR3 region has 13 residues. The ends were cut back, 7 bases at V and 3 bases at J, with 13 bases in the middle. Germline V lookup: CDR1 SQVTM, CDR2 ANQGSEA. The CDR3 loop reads CSAADSYNQPQHF. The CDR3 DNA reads TGCAGCGCCGCTGACAGCTACAATCAGCCCCAGCATTTT.

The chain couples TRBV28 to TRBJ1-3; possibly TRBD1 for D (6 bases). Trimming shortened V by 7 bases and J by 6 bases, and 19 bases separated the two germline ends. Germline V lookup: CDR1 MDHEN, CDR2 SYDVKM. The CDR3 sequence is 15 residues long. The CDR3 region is CASKPTGRRENTIYF. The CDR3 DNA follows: TGTGCCAGCAAGCCCACAGGGAGACGTGAAAACACCATATATTTT.

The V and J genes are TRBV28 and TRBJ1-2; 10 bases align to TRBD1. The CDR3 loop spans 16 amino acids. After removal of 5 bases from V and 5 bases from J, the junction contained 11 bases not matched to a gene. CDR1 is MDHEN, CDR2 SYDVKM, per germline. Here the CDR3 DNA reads TGTGCCAGCAGTATGTTGAGAGGGACAGGGGAGTATGGCTACACCTTC. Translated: CASSMLRGTGEYGYTF.

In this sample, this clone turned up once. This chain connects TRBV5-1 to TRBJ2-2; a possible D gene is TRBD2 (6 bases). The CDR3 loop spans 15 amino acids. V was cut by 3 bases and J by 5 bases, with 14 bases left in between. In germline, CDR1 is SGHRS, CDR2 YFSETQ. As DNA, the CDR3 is TGCGCCAGCAGCTCCCGACTAGTGAGTACCGGGGAGCTGTTTTTT. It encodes CASSSRLVSTGELFF.

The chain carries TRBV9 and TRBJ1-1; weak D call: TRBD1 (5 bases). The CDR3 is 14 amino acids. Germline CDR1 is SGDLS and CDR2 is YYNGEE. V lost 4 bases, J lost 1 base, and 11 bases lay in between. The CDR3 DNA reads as TGTGCCAGCAGCCCACATACAGGGAACACTGAAGCTTTCTTT. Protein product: CASSPHTGNTEAFF. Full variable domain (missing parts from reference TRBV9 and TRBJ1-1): DSGVTQTPKHLITATGQRVTLRCSPRSGDLSVYWYQQSLDQGLQFLIQYYNGEERAKGNILERFSAQQFPDLHSELNLSSLELGDSALYFCASSPHTGNTEAFFGQGTRLTVV.

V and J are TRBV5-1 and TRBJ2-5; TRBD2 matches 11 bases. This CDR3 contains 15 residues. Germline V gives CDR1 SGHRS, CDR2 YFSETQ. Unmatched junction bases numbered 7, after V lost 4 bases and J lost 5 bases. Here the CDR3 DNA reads TGCGCCAGCAGCGGGGGACTAGCGGAGAGGGAGACCCAGTACTTC. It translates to CASSGGLAERETQYF.

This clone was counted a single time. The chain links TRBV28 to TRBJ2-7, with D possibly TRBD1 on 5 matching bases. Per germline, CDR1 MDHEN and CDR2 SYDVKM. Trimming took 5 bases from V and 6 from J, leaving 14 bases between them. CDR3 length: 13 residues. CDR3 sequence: CASSTNQGREQYF. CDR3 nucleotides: TGTGCCAGCAGTACCAACCAGGGCCGCGAGCAGTACTTC.